This T cell receptor (beta chain) is from a study of blood T cells in healthy people across ages. The second PCR ran roughly 6 to 11 cycles with a sample-barcoded 5' primer and J-beta primers. Template switching added a 12-random-nucleotide identifier to every cDNA molecule. Using its own MiXCR run on the 5' RACE reads, TCRdb lists one record per CDR3 protein. This table holds about 1.6 million distinct CDR3 sequences, 30% to 35% found once. Trimming pared 0 bases from V and 1 base from J, leaving 12 bases between. CDR1 is SGDLS, CDR2 YYNGEE, per germline. The CDR3 consists of 16 residues. The source is a woman in her twenties or thirties in good health. This chain uses TRBV9 with TRBJ2-3; the D gene could be TRBD1 or TRBD2 (7 bases each). The sequenced sample was blood. The CDR3: CASSVAGRGRTDTQYF. In nucleotides, the CDR3 is TGTGCCAGCAGCGTAGCTGGGAGGGGGCGCACAGATACGCAGTATTTT.